One sample yielded the 13 T cell receptor beta chains listed below, sequenced in a study of PD-L1 blockade in urothelial cancer. Method: immunoSEQ multiplex PCR; TCRdb's copy keeps in-frame clones and lacks some. The sample has about 88,000 clones; 90% to 95% are singletons. The sample consisted of PBMCs, taken around atezolizumab (anti-PD-L1) treatment. These receptors were obtained from a man aged 60-69 years with urothelial cancer.

The chain couples TRBV2 to TRBJ2-7, with 7 bases that match TRBD2. The CDR3 extends over 15 amino acids. Germline V gives CDR1 SNHLY, CDR2 FYNNEI. Trimming took 4 bases from V and 2 from J; bases not matched to a gene: 8. CDR3 residues: CASSVVGTTTYEQYF. The CDR3 bases are TGTGCCAGCAGTGTCGTTGGGACTACTACCTACGAGCAGTACTTC.

CDR3 coding DNA: TGTGCCAGCCGGAGCAGGGGTGAGACAGTATATGGCTACACCTTC. Its translation is CASRSRGETVYGYTF. The rearrangement links TRBV5-6 to TRBJ1-2; TRBD1 might be the D (6 bases). This CDR3 comprises 15 residues. CDR1 is SGHDT, CDR2 YYEEEE, per germline. The ends were cut back, 7 bases at V and 5 bases at J, with 21 bases in the middle.

V gene TRBV4-1 combines with J gene TRBJ1-5; D not certain. The CDR3 has 14 residues. Looked up from germline, CDR1 is MGHRA and CDR2 is YSYEKL. Trimming stripped 1 base from V and 11 bases from J, with 15 bases between. The CDR3 DNA reads as TGCGCCAGCAGCCAAGCTCCGATACTGTACGCCCAGCATTTT. This sequence encodes CASSQAPILYAQHF.

The rearrangement links TRBV5-1 to TRBJ2-7; TRBD2 matches 8 bases. CDR3 length: 16 amino acids. J was trimmed by 3 bases and V by 3 bases; bases with no gene match: 11. Germline CDR1 reads SGHRS; CDR2 reads YFSETQ. The CDR3 reads CASSSGGTQPNYEQYF. In DNA form, the CDR3 reads TGCGCCAGCAGCTCGGGGGGGACGCAGCCTAACTACGAGCAGTACTTC.

This chain links TRBV9 with TRBJ2-7; 10 nucleotides align to TRBD2. The germline V gene encodes CDR1 SGDLS and CDR2 YYNGEE. The CDR3 is 14 amino acids. V shed 3 bases, J shed 3 bases, and the junction held 3 bases outside the gene matches. The CDR3 nucleotides are TGTGCCAGCAGCGCTAGCGGGGGATACTACGAGCAGTACTTC. Its translation is CASSASGGYYEQYF.

V and J are TRBV5-1 and TRBJ1-3; a possible D gene is TRBD1 (6 bases). Germline V gene data show CDR1 as SGHRS and CDR2 as YFSETQ. Trimming removed 5 bases at V and 0 bases at J, with 12 bases between. This CDR3 region has 15 residues. The CDR3 DNA sequence: TGCGCCAGCAGTGCTCAGGGGATCTCTGGAAACACCATATATTTT. It translates to CASSAQGISGNTIYF.

This chain joins TRBV18 and TRBJ2-7; TRBD2 matches 12 bases. The V gene end was trimmed by 6 bases and the J gene end by 6 bases; junction bases not matched to a gene: 9. Germline V gene sequence: CDR1 KGHSH, CDR2 LQKENI. The CDR3 is made up of 15 amino acids. The CDR3 loop reads CASSPTSGGRLEQYF. CDR3 in DNA: TGTGCCAGCTCCCCAACTAGCGGGGGGAGACTCGAGCAGTACTTC.

The J gene is TRBJ2-5, the V gene TRBV27; 13 positions agree with TRBD2. V trimming: 3 bases; J trimming: 5 bases; junction bases outside the gene matches: 9. Germline V CDR1 and CDR2: MNHEY, SMNVEV (reference sequence). The CDR3 extends over 17 amino acids. This chain's CDR3 is CASSFSGGTSGVETQYF. CDR3 in DNA: TGTGCCAGCAGTTTCAGTGGTGGGACTAGCGGGGTCGAGACCCAGTACTTC.

The genes are TRBV5-6 and TRBJ1-4; the D gene is possibly TRBD1 (6 bases). Per germline, CDR1 SGHDT and CDR2 YYEEEE. Trimming took off 5 bases at V and 3 bases at J, with 14 bases between the two ends. This CDR3 region has 15 residues. CDR3 DNA sequence: TGTGCCAGCAGTTATAACAGGGAATCTAATGAAAAACTGTTTTTT. Translated: CASSYNRESNEKLFF.

This sequence joins TRBV4-2 and TRBJ1-1, with 10 bases lining up with TRBD1. V was pared by 3 bases and J by 7 bases, with 11 bases of the junction left unmatched. Germline values: CDR1 LGHNA, CDR2 YNFKEQ. The CDR3 is 16 residues long. The CDR3 spells CASSHPSGTGVSEAFF. The CDR3 region has the DNA TGTGCCAGCAGCCACCCATCCGGGACAGGGGTGAGTGAAGCTTTCTTT.

This rearrangement joins TRBV18 to TRBJ1-2; D perhaps matches TRBD1 (5 bases). CDR1 is KGHSH and CDR2 is LQKENI in the germline V gene. The CDR3 runs to 13 residues. Trimming removed 4 bases at V and 2 bases at J, with 8 bases between. The CDR3 DNA reads as TGTGCCAGCTCACAGGGGTCGAACTATGGCTACACCTTC. Its translation: CASSQGSNYGYTF.

The V gene is TRBV19, the J gene TRBJ1-6, with 7 bases that match TRBD1. V shed 3 bases and J 5 bases; nucleotides not matched to a gene: 7. The germline V gene encodes CDR1 LNHDA and CDR2 SQIVND (reference sequence). The CDR3 has 16 amino acids. CDR3: CASSINLQGNNSPLHF. The CDR3 region has the DNA TGTGCCAGTAGTATTAATCTACAGGGGAATAATTCACCCCTCCACTTT.

J is TRBJ2-7 and V is TRBV5-6, with D unclear. The CDR3 has 15 residues. Trimming took off 1 base at V and 4 bases at J, with 15 bases between the two ends. From germline, CDR1 is SGHDT and CDR2 YYEEEE. The CDR3 DNA reads as TGTGCCAGCAGCTTGCCCGCGGTCCTTCGGTACGAGCAGTACTTC. This encodes CASSLPAVLRYEQYF.